One and the same sample provided the 17 T cell receptor beta chains below, sequenced in a study of neoadjuvant anti-PD-1 for oral cavity cancer. Here immunoSEQ multiplex PCR was the method, and the copy in TCRdb shows in-frame clones only, minus some. The repertoire holds about 72,000 clones, with around 80% as singletons. The sequencing here drew on PBMCs, taken before nivolumab (anti-PD-1) treatment. These receptors were obtained from a person aged 40-85 years with oral cavity squamous cell carcinoma.

V and J are TRBV11-3 and TRBJ2-2; 9 nucleotides agree with TRBD1. After removal of 5 bases from V and 4 bases from J, the junction contained 11 bases not matched to a gene. The CDR3 runs to 17 residues. Looked up from germline, CDR1 is SGHNT and CDR2 is YENEEA. The CDR3 bases are TGTGCCAGCAGCCCACGGGGGTGGACAGGGGCCACCGGGGAGCTGTTTTTT. Translating gives CASSPRGWTGATGELFF.

The V and J genes are TRBV30 and TRBJ2-3, with D possibly matching TRBD2 (5 bases). This CDR3 spans 11 amino acids. The germline V and J ends were trimmed by 5 bases and 11 bases, with 14 bases remaining between them. CDR1 GTSNPN and CDR2 SVGIG come from the germline V gene (reference sequence). CDR3 amino acids: CAWRGTWGQYF. The DNA for the CDR3 is TGTGCCTGGCGGGGTACCTGGGGGCAGTATTTT.

This chain uses TRBV30 with TRBJ1-1; D possibly corresponds to TRBD1 (5 bases). The ends were cut back, 0 bases at V and 11 bases at J, with 13 bases in the middle. This CDR3 region has 12 residues. Germline loops: CDR1 GTSNPN, CDR2 SVGIG (reference sequence). CDR3 coding DNA: TGTGCCTGGAGTGTACAGGCTACTTCGGCTTTCTTT. Amino acid sequence: CAWSVQATSAFF. The full variable domain, in which reference TRBV30 and TRBJ1-1 provide the parts outside the CDR3, is SQTIHQWPATLVQPVGSPLSLECTVEGTSNPNLYWYRQAAGRGLQLLFYSVGIGQISSEVPQNLSASRPQDRQFILSSKKLLLSDSGFYLCAWSVQATSAFFGQGTRLTVV.

The chain couples TRBV2 to TRBJ2-7; D perhaps matches TRBD2 (5 bases). V lost 8 bases, J lost 6 bases, and 11 bases lay in between. The CDR3 runs 11 residues. Germline CDR1 and CDR2: SNHLY and FYNNEI. The CDR3 nucleotides are TGTGCCAGCGAGGGCGCGGGCGAGCAGTACTTC. The encoded protein is CASEGAGEQYF.

The chain uses TRBV15 and TRBJ2-7, with D possibly TRBD2 on 5 matching bases. The CDR3 is made up of 15 amino acids. V was pared by 5 bases and J by 5 bases, with 19 bases between. Germline CDR1 LNHNV, CDR2 YYDKDF (reference sequence). The CDR3 region has the DNA TGTGCCACCAGCGCTCCCGGGGAAACCCGGGACGAGCAGTACTTC. It yields the protein CATSAPGETRDEQYF.

The chain couples TRBV5-1 to TRBJ1-5; D not resolved. This CDR3 has 13 amino acids. V was trimmed by 2 bases and J by 2 bases, leaving 5 bases between them. Germline-derived CDR1 and CDR2 are SGHRS and YFSETQ. CDR3 coding DNA: TGCGCCAGCAGCTTTTGGGGCAATCAGCCCCAGCATTTT. This sequence encodes CASSFWGNQPQHF.

This chain links TRBV7-2 with TRBJ2-5; D not certain. The ends were cut back, 6 bases at V and 2 bases at J, with 4 bases in the middle. Germline CDR1 is SGHTA and CDR2 is FQGNSA. This CDR3 has 11 residues. The CDR3 spells CASRAQETQYF. The CDR3 bases are TGTGCCAGCAGGGCGCAAGAGACCCAGTACTTC.

The chain links TRBV11-2 to TRBJ1-2; 8 bases are a match to TRBD1. Germline CDR1 SGHAT, CDR2 FQNNGV. The junction had 16 bases not matched to a gene; V was cut back by 4 bases and J by 0 bases. CDR3 length: 19 residues. CDR3 DNA sequence: TGTGCCAGCAGCTCAATCCGGGACAGGTCACATTCAGCTAACTATGGCTACACCTTC. This translates into CASSSIRDRSHSANYGYTF.

The J gene is TRBJ2-3, the V gene TRBV7-2, with D perhaps being TRBD1 or TRBD2 (5 bases each). Germline values: CDR1 SGHTA, CDR2 FQGNSA. V shed 4 bases and J shed 2 bases, with 16 bases lying between them. The CDR3 has 16 amino acids. In nucleotides, the CDR3 is TGTGCCAGCAGCTCTTTCGGGACCCTCGACACAGATACGCAGTATTTT. It codes for CASSSFGTLDTDTQYF.

J is TRBJ2-7 and V is TRBV5-6; D tentatively reads TRBD1 or TRBD2 (5 bases each). Germline V gene sequence: CDR1 SGHDT, CDR2 YYEEEE. The germline V and J ends were trimmed by 4 bases and 4 bases, with 21 bases remaining between them. The CDR3 has 16 residues. CDR3 nucleotide sequence: TGTGCCAGCAGCCCCGCCCTACGGCAGGGCGGGTACGAGCAGTACTTC. Protein: CASSPALRQGGYEQYF.

The CDR3 region is CATKGQGNYEQYF. The CDR3 DNA is TGTGCCACCAAGGGACAGGGGAACTACGAGCAGTACTTC. The chain uses TRBV11-2 and TRBJ2-7, with 10 positions matching TRBD1. The CDR3 has 13 residues. CDR1 is SGHAT and CDR2 is FQNNGV in the germline V gene. Unmatched junction bases numbered 6, after V lost 10 bases and J lost 3 bases.

This clone has just a few counts. The chain is built from TRBV2 and TRBJ1-1; 7 nucleotides align to TRBD1. Unmatched junction bases numbered 7, after V lost 6 bases and J lost 0 bases. This CDR3 is 15 amino acids long. The germline V gene has CDR1 SNHLY and CDR2 FYNNEI. Written as DNA, the CDR3 is TGTGCCAGCAGGGCAGAACAGGGGCTGAACACTGAAGCTTTCTTT. It yields the protein CASRAEQGLNTEAFF.

The V gene is TRBV30, the J gene TRBJ1-3, with D perhaps matching TRBD1 (6 bases). Germline CDR1 and CDR2: GTSNPN and SVGIG (reference sequence). V lost 0 bases and J 0 bases, leaving 18 bases between the germline ends. There are 18 residues in the CDR3. The CDR3 nucleotides read TGTGCCTGGAGTGTATACTTTCAGGGGTTGAGCTCTGGAAACACCATATATTTT. Amino acids: CAWSVYFQGLSSGNTIYF.

The count of this clone is one. V is TRBV20-1 and J is TRBJ2-7; D remains unclear. There are 11 residues in the CDR3. Germline CDR1 and CDR2: DFQATT and SNEGSKA (reference sequence). The V end was cut by 6 bases, the J end by 5 bases, with 11 bases between. CDR3 DNA sequence: TGCAGTGCCGTACTCGTGGACGAGCAGTACTTC. This translates into CSAVLVDEQYF.

The chain couples TRBV6-6 to TRBJ1-1; 7 nucleotides match TRBD1. V was pared by 5 bases and J by 5 bases, with 11 bases of the junction left unmatched. This CDR3 is 15 amino acids long. Per germline, CDR1 MNHNY and CDR2 SVGAGI (reference sequence). The CDR3 sequence is CASSTTSRGRTEAFF. The CDR3 DNA reads TGTGCCAGCAGTACAACCTCCAGGGGGAGAACTGAAGCTTTCTTT.

The chain combines TRBV9 with TRBJ1-2; D remains ambiguous. The V gene lost 0 bases and the J gene lost 4 bases, with 10 bases spanning the gap. The CDR3 is 14 residues long. Germline V gives CDR1 SGDLS, CDR2 YYNGEE. This CDR3 reads CASSVDQRVYGYTF. CDR3 nucleotide sequence: TGTGCCAGCAGCGTAGACCAGAGAGTCTATGGCTACACCTTC.

The rearrangement joins TRBV5-1 to TRBJ1-1; D gene ambiguous. Germline V gene sequence: CDR1 SGHRS, CDR2 YFSETQ. The germline V and J ends were trimmed by 1 base and 5 bases, with 18 bases remaining between them. The CDR3 is 16 amino acids. This CDR3 reads CASSLFNIGSKTEAFF. As DNA, the CDR3 is TGCGCCAGCAGCTTGTTTAATATAGGATCGAAGACTGAAGCTTTCTTT.